This T cell receptor beta chain was sequenced in a study of shared clonotypes between healthy human individuals. The CDR3 is made up of 14 amino acids. CDR1 is SGHDT, CDR2 YYEEEE, per germline. V shed 2 bases and J 6 bases; nucleotides not matched to a gene: 6. Only in-frame clones appear in the TCRdb table, and some are missing; sequencing was by immunoSEQ multiplex PCR. The data show hundreds of thousands of clones, roughly 72% seen once. Source material: PBMCs. This chain connects TRBV5-6 to TRBJ2-7, with TRBD2 matching 9 bases. This clonotype originated in a woman in her 40s in good health. Some clones in this sample may be carry-over from other donors' samples. The CDR3 DNA reads as TGTGCCAGCAGCTTTATCGAGCGGGAGGTCGAGCAGTACTTC. Translation: CASSFIEREVEQYF.